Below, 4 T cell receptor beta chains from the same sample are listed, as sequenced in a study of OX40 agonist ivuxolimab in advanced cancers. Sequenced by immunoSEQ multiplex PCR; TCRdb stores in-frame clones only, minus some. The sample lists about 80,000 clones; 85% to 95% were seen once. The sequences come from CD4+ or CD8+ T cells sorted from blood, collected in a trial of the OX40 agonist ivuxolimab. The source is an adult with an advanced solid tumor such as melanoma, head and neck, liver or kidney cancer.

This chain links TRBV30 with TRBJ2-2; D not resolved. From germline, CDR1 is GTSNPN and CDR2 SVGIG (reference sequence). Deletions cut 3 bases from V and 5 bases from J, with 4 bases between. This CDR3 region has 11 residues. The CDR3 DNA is TGTGCCTGGAGGCAGACCGGGGAGCTGTTTTTT. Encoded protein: CAWRQTGELFF. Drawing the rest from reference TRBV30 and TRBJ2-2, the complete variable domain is SQTIHQWPATLVQPVGSPLSLECTVEGTSNPNLYWYRQAAGRGLQLLFYSVGIGQISSEVPQNLSASRPQDRQFILSSKKLLLSDSGFYLCAWRQTGELFFGEGSRLTVL.

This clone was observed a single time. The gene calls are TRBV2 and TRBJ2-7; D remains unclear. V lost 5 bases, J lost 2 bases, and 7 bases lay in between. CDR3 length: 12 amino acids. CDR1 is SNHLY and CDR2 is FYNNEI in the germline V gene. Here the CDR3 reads CASSTRTYEQYF. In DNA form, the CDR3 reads TGTGCCAGCAGTACTCGTACCTACGAGCAGTACTTC.

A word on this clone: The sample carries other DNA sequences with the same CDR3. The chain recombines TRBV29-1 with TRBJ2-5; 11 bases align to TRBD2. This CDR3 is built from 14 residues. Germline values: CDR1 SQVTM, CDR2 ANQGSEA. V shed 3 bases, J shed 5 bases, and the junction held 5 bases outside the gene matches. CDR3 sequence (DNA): TGCAGCGTTGAGCTAGCGGGAGGAGGTGAGACCCAGTACTTC. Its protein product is CSVELAGGGETQYF. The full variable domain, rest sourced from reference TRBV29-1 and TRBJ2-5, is SAVISQKPSRDICQRGTSLTIQCQVDSQVTMMFWYRQQPGQSLTLIATANQGSEATYESGFVIDKFPISRPNLTFSTLTVSNMSPEDSSIYLCSVELAGGGETQYFGPGTRLLVL.

The CDR3 DNA sequence: TGTGCCAGCAGTTTACTGGGGGGCTATGGCTACACCTTC. Amino acids: CASSLLGGYGYTF. V is TRBV28 and J is TRBJ1-2; possibly TRBD1 for D (5 bases). V lost 2 bases to trimming and J lost 4 bases, with 8 bases between them. Germline loops: CDR1 MDHEN, CDR2 SYDVKM. CDR3 length: 13 amino acids.